These 2 T cell receptor beta chains share one sample of origin, sequenced in a study of CD8+ T cells in alopecia areata. The treatment was: oral pan-JAK inhibitor, 5-10 mg twice daily. RNA extraction and reverse transcription yielded cDNA as sequencing template. Measured with immunoSEQ multiplex PCR; TCRdb has only the in-frame clones, and not every one. The top ten hold 12% of the sample, which has 90,000 to 130,000 clones, roughly three fifths seen once. The starting material was CD8+ T cells sorted from blood, obtained at week 24, from a patient treated with tofacitinib. The origin of the receptors is a human donor with alopecia areata.

The V gene is TRBV7-9, the J gene TRBJ2-7, with D possibly being TRBD2 (6 bases). Trimming stripped 3 bases from V and 2 bases from J, with 11 bases between. The V gene's germline CDR1 is SEHNR and CDR2 FQNEAQ (reference sequence). The CDR3 totals 14 residues. The CDR3 protein is CASSFGGTAYEQYF. The CDR3 coding sequence is TGTGCCAGCAGCTTCGGGGGAACCGCCTACGAGCAGTACTTC. Full variable domain (remainder filled in from reference TRBV7-9 and TRBJ2-7): DTGVSQNPRHKITKRGQNVTFRCDPISEHNRLYWYRQTLGQGPEFLTYFQNEAQLEKSRLLSDRFSAERPKGSFSTLEIQRTEQGDSAMYLCASSFGGTAYEQYFGPGTRLTVT.

The gene calls are TRBV6-1 and TRBJ2-7, with D perhaps matching TRBD2 (5 bases). CDR3 size: 15 residues. Germline CDR1 MNHNS, CDR2 SASEGT. V was cut by 7 bases and J by 1 base, with 17 bases left in between. CDR3 sequence: CASKEAESGSYEQYF. In nucleotides, the CDR3 is TGTGCCAGCAAGGAGGCAGAGAGCGGATCCTACGAGCAGTACTTC.